The 13 T cell receptor beta chains below were found in one sample sequenced in a study of blood T cell repertoires in COVID-19. Profiling relied on immunoSEQ multiplex PCR, and the TCRdb table lists in-frame clones only, not all of them. The data hold roughly 74,000 clones, with about 89% observed a single time. Sequenced material: PBMCs or T cells enriched from blood (not recorded which). The receptors originated from a woman aged 45-59 years with acute COVID-19.

DNA of the CDR3: TGCGCCAGCAGCTTGTTGTTAAGGGGTGAGACCCAGTACTTC. Translating gives CASSLLLRGETQYF. V gene TRBV5-1 combines with J gene TRBJ2-5; D is perhaps TRBD1 (5 bases). CDR3 length equals 14 residues. Germline loops: CDR1 SGHRS, CDR2 YFSETQ. V dropped 1 base and J dropped 5 bases, with 12 bases sitting between them.

V is TRBV7-2 and J is TRBJ2-3; 7 nucleotides agree with TRBD2. The junction had 4 bases not matched to a gene; V was cut back by 4 bases and J by 0 bases. This CDR3 is built from 15 residues. Germline values: CDR1 SGHTA, CDR2 FQGNSA. The CDR3 spells CASSSSGGSTDTQYF. The CDR3 nucleotides read TGTGCCAGCAGCTCTAGCGGCGGAAGCACAGATACGCAGTATTTT.

V gene TRBV30 combines with J gene TRBJ1-1; maybe TRBD1 (5 bases). Germline V gives CDR1 GTSNPN, CDR2 SVGIG (reference sequence). Trimming shortened V by 1 base and J by 1 base, and 10 bases separated the two germline ends. The CDR3 loop spans 14 amino acids. CDR3 in amino acids: CAWSGWGENTEAFF. DNA of the CDR3: TGTGCCTGGAGTGGATGGGGGGAGAACACTGAAGCTTTCTTT.

A single count supports this clone. V gene TRBV21-1 combines with J gene TRBJ1-3; the table's D call TRBD1 went unverified against the DNA. TRBV21-1 is tagged as a pseudogene. The length of the CDR3 is 18 residues. The CDR3 DNA sequence: TGTGCCAGCAGCAAACCGCCCCCGGGACAGGTGTCTGGAAACACCATATATTTT. Translating it yields CASSKPPPGQVSGNTIYF.

The chain combines TRBV5-4 with TRBJ1-1, with D possibly matching TRBD1 (5 bases). Trimming stripped 0 bases from V and 0 bases from J, with 12 bases between. Per the germline V gene, CDR1 is SGHNT and CDR2 is YYREEE (reference sequence). CDR3 length: 16 residues. The CDR3 loop is CASSLEAGFMNTEAFF. The DNA for the CDR3 is TGTGCCAGCAGCTTGGAGGCAGGGTTCATGAACACTGAAGCTTTCTTT.

The genes are TRBV6-5 and TRBJ2-1; 8 bases are a match to TRBD2. Unmatched junction bases numbered 4, after V lost 8 bases and J lost 1 base. The germline V gene has CDR1 MNHEY and CDR2 SVGAGI. The CDR3 has 14 amino acids. In nucleotides, the CDR3 is TGTGCCAGCGTTAGCGGGAAATCCTACAATGAGCAGTTCTTC. This sequence encodes CASVSGKSYNEQFF.

This chain uses TRBV11-1 with TRBJ1-2, with D unresolved. This CDR3 region has 13 residues. Per the germline V gene, CDR1 is SGHAT and CDR2 is FQDESV (reference sequence). V was trimmed by 1 base and J by 7 bases, leaving 10 bases between them. The CDR3 sequence is CASSLGPVSGYTF. The CDR3 bases are TGTGCCAGCAGCTTAGGTCCAGTCTCTGGCTACACCTTC.

This chain links TRBV4-3 with TRBJ1-4, with a possible D match to TRBD1 (5 bases). The CDR3 runs to 16 residues. The germline V gene encodes CDR1 LGHNA and CDR2 YSLEER. V was cut by 0 bases and J by 4 bases, with 12 bases left in between. The DNA for the CDR3 is TGCGCCAGCAGCCAAGAAGCAAGGGGCGTTAATGAAAAACTGTTTTTT. It encodes CASSQEARGVNEKLFF.

V and J are TRBV7-9 and TRBJ2-1; no clear D. The CDR3 contains 13 residues. V was clipped by 7 bases and J by 3 bases, with 10 bases between them. Germline CDR1 is SEHNR and CDR2 is FQNEAQ (reference sequence). The CDR3 nucleotides read TGTGCCAGCACCCAGGTAGGCTACAATGAGCAGTTCTTC. Residues: CASTQVGYNEQFF.

This chain uses TRBV19 with TRBJ1-1, with D possibly being TRBD1 (5 bases). Germline V gene lookup returns CDR1 LNHDA and CDR2 SQIVND (reference sequence). CDR3 size: 14 residues. Trimming removed 2 bases from V and 1 base from J, with 8 bases in between. This CDR3 is CASSIQGGNTEAFF. CDR3 in DNA: TGTGCCAGTAGTATACAGGGAGGGAACACTGAAGCTTTCTTT.

The rearrangement uses TRBV18 and TRBJ1-1; no reliable D call. Germline V gives CDR1 KGHSH, CDR2 LQKENI. The CDR3 has 15 residues. V lost 0 bases and J 1 base, leaving 9 bases between the germline ends. In DNA, the CDR3 is TGTGCCAGCTCACCACCGACAAAACAGAACACTGAAGCTTTCTTT. It specifies CASSPPTKQNTEAFF.

The chain has TRBV5-1 and TRBJ2-6; D is perhaps TRBD1 (5 bases). Trimming took 2 bases from V and 0 from J, leaving 9 bases between them. CDR3 length equals 16 residues. Germline values: CDR1 SGHRS, CDR2 YFSETQ. For the CDR3, the DNA is TGCGCCAGCAGCTTAAACGGACACTCTGGGGCCAACGTCCTGACTTTC. This encodes CASSLNGHSGANVLTF.

The chain combines TRBV10-3 with TRBJ1-4, with a tentative D call TRBD1 (6 bases). Germline values: CDR1 ENHRY, CDR2 SYGVKD. This CDR3 has 13 residues. V lost 4 bases to trimming and J lost 8 bases, with 11 bases between them. The CDR3 loop is CAISGDILEKLFF. As DNA, the CDR3 is TGTGCCATCAGTGGGGACATTTTAGAAAAACTGTTTTTT.